This section outlines one TCR beta chain sequence together with its context. This specimen comes from a study of blood T cell repertoires in COVID-19. Patients of the Seattle cohort, enrolled during active infection, were followed longitudinally. Sequencing was performed with immunoSEQ multiplex PCR; in TCRdb, only in-frame clones are kept and a portion is missing. The profile shows around 150,000 clones, over 80% of them singletons. The CDR3 covers 16 residues. The V and J ends lost 5 bases and 5 bases, in that order; junction bases with no gene match: 15. Germline CDR1 reads GTSNPN; CDR2 reads SVGIG (reference sequence).

The rearrangement links TRBV30 to TRBJ1-3; TRBD1 matches at 7 bases. Material for sequencing was peripheral blood. The TCR sequence derives from a man in his thirties or forties with COVID-19, enrolled during active disease. CDR3 DNA sequence: TGTGCCTGGGCATTGGGACAGATCAGCCTCCGAAACACCATATATTTT. This sequence encodes CAWALGQISLRNTIYF.